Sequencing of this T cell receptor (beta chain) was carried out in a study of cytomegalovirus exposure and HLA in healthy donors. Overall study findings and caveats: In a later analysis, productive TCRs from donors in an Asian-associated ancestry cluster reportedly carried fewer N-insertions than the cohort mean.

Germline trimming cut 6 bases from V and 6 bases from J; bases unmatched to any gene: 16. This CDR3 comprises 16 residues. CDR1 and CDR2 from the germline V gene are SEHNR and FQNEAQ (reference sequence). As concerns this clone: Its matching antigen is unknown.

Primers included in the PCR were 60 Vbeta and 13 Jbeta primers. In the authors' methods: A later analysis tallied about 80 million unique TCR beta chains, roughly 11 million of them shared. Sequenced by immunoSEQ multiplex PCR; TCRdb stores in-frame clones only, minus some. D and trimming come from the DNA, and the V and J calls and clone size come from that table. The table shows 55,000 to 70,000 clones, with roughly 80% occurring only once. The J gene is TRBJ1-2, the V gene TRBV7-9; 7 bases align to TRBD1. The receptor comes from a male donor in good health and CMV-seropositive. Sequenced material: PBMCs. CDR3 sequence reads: CASSKPNRGGENGYTF. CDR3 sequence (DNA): TGTGCCAGCAGTAAACCCAACAGGGGCGGTGAAAATGGCTACACCTTC.